The present TCR beta chain was sequenced within a study of blood T cells in healthy people across ages. Study-level points and caveats: TCR beta diversity per million T cells fell roughly linearly with age. The CMV status of each donor remained undetermined, and this could have confounded shifts in expanded clonotypes.

This clonotype was seen once. Antigen: not known. A read error may produce the germline difference seen at one junction end. CDR1 and CDR2 (germline): DFQATT, SNEGSKA (reference sequence). The CDR3 is 14 residues long. PCR was performed a second time for about 7 to 12 cycles using a sample-barcoded 5' primer and a J-beta primer mix. Each CDR3 protein is one row after TCRdb ran MiXCR on the 5' RACE reads. The table has some 900,000 distinct CDR3 sequences, about 44% seen once. The source material was blood. This receptor was identified in a young man in good health. The chain carries TRBV20-1 and TRBJ1-2; 7 nucleotides match TRBD1. DNA for the CDR3: TGTAGTGCTAGAGAGGGGGCAGGGCTCTATGGCTACACCTTC. It is translated as CSAREGAGLYGYTF.